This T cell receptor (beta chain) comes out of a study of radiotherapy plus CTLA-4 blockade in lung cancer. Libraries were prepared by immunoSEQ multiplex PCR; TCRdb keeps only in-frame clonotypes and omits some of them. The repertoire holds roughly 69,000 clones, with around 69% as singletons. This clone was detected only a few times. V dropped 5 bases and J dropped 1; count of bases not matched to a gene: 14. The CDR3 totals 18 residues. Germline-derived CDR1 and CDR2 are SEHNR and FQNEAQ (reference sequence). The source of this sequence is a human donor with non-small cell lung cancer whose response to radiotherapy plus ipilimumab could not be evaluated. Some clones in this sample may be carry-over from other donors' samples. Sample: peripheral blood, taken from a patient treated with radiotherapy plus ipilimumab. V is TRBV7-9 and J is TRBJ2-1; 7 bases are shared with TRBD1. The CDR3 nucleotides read TGTGCCAGCAGCCTACCCCCTGGGGACAGCCCATCCTACAATGAGCAGTTCTTC. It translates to CASSLPPGDSPSYNEQFF.